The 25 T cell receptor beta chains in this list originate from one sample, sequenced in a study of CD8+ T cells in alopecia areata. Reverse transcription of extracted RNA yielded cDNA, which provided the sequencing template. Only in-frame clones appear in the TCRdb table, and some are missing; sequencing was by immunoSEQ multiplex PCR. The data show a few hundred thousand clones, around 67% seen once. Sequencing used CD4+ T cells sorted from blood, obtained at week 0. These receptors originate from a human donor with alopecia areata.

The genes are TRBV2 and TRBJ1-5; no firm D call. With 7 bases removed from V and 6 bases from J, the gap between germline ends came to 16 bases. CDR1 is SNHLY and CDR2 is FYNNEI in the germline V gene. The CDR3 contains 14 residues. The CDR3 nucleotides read TGTGCCAGCACCCCGATGGGCGGCGGTCAGCCCCAGCATTTT. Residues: CASTPMGGGQPQHF.

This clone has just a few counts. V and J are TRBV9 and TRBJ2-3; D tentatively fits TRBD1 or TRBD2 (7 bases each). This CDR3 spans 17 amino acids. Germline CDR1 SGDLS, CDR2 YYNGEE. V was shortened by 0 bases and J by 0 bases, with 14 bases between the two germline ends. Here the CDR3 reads CASSVVGGGLSTDTQYF. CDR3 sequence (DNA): TGTGCCAGCAGCGTAGTGGGAGGGGGCCTAAGCACAGATACGCAGTATTTT.

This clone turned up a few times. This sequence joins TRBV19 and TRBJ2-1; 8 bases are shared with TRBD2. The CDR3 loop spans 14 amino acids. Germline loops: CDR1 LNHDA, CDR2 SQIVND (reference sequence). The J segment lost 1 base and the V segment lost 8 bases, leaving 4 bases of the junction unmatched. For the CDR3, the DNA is TGTGCCAGTGGGAAGCGGGGGTCCTACAATGAGCAGTTCTTC. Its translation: CASGKRGSYNEQFF. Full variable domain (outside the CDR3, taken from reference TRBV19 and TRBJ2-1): DGGITQSPKYLFRKEGQNVTLSCEQNLNHDAMYWYRQDPGQGLRLIYYSQIVNDFQKGDIAEGYSVSREKKESFPLTVTSAQKNPTAFYLCASGKRGSYNEQFFGPGTRLTVL.

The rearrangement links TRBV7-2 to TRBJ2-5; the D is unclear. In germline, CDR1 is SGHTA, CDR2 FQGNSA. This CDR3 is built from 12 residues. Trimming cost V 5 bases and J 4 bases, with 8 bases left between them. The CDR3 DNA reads TGTGCCAGCAGCGGAGCAGTAGAGACCCAGTACTTC. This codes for CASSGAVETQYF.

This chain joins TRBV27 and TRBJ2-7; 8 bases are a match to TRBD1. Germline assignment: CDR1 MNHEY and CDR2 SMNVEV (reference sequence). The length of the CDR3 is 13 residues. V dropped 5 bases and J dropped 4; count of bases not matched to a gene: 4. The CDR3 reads CASSPTGEYEQYF. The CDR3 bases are TGTGCCAGCAGTCCGACAGGGGAATACGAGCAGTACTTC.

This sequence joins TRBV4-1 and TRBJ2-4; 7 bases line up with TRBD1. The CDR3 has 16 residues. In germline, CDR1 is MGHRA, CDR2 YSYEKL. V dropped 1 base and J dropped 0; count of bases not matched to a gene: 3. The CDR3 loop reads CASSQVTGIAKNIQYF. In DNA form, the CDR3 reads TGCGCCAGCAGCCAAGTGACAGGGATAGCCAAAAACATTCAGTACTTC.

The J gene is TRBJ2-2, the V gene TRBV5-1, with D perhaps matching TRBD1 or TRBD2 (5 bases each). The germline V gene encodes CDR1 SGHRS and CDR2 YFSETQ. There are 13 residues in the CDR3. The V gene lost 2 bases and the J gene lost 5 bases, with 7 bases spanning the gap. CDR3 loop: CASSFEGTGELFF. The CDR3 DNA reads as TGCGCCAGCAGCTTTGAGGGGACCGGGGAGCTGTTTTTT. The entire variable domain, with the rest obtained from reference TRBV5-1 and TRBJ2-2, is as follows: KAGVTQTPRYLIKTRGQQVTLSCSPISGHRSVSWYQQTPGQGLQFLFEYFSETQRNKGNFPGRFSGRQFSNSRSEMNVSTLELGDSALYLCASSFEGTGELFFGEGSRLTVL.

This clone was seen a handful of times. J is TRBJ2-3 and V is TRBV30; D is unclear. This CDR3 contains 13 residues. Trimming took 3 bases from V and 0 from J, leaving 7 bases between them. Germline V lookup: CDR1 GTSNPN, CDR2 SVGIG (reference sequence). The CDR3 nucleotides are TGTGCCTGGAGAAGGCATAGCACAGATACGCAGTATTTT. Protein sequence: CAWRRHSTDTQYF. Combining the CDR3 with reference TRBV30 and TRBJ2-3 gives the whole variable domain SQTIHQWPATLVQPVGSPLSLECTVEGTSNPNLYWYRQAAGRGLQLLFYSVGIGQISSEVPQNLSASRPQDRQFILSSKKLLLSDSGFYLCAWRRHSTDTQYFGPGTRLTVL.

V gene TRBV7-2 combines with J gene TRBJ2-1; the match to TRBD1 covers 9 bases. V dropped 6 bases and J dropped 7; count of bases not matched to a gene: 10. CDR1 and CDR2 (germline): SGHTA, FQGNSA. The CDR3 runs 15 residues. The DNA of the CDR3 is TGTGCCAGCAGACCAGGACAGGGGCTGGGGAATGAGCAGTTCTTC. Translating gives CASRPGQGLGNEQFF.

The CDR3 loop is CASSVGGFDNEQFF. The DNA of the CDR3 is TGTGCCAGCAGCGTAGGGGGGTTTGACAATGAGCAGTTCTTC. The rearrangement links TRBV9 to TRBJ2-1, with D possibly called TRBD1 or TRBD2 (5 bases each). The CDR3 runs 14 residues. The V end was cut by 0 bases, the J end by 5 bases, with 9 bases between. Germline V lookup: CDR1 SGDLS, CDR2 YYNGEE.

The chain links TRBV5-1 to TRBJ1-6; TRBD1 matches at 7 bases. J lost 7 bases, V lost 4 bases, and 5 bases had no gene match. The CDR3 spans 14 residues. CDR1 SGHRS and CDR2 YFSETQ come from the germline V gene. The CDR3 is CASSRDRENSPLHF. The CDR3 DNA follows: TGCGCCAGCAGCCGGGACAGAGAGAATTCACCCCTCCACTTT. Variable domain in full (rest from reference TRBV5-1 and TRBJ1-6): KAGVTQTPRYLIKTRGQQVTLSCSPISGHRSVSWYQQTPGQGLQFLFEYFSETQRNKGNFPGRFSGRQFSNSRSEMNVSTLELGDSALYLCASSRDRENSPLHFGNGTRLTVT.

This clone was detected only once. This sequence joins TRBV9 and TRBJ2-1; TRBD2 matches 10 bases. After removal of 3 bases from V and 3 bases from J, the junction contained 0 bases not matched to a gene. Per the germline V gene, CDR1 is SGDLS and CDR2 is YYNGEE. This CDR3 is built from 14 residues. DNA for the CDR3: TGTGCCAGCAGCGCTAGCGGGGGCTACAATGAGCAGTTCTTC. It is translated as CASSASGGYNEQFF.

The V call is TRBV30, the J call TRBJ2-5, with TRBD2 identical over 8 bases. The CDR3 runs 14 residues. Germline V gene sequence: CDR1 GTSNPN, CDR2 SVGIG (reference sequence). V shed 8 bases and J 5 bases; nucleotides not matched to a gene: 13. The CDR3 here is CAQLGGLVRETQYF. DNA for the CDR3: TGTGCCCAACTCGGGGGACTAGTCAGGGAGACCCAGTACTTC.

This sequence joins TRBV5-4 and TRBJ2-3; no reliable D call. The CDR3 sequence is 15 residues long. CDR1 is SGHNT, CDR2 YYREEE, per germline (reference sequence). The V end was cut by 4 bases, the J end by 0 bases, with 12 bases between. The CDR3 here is CASSKELSSTDTQYF. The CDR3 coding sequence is TGTGCCAGCAGCAAGGAACTCTCTAGCACAGATACGCAGTATTTT.

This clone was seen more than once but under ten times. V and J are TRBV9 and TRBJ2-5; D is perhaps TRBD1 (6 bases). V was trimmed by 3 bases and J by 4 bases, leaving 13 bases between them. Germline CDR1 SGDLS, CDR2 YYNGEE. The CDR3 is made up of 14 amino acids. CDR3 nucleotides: TGTGCCAGCAGCGCTTGGGGGCAGGGAGAGACCCAGTACTTC. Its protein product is CASSAWGQGETQYF.

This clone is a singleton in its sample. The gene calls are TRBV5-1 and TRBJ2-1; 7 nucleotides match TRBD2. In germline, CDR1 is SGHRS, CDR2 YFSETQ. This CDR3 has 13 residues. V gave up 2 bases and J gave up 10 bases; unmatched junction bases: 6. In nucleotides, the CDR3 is TGCGCCAGCAGCTTAGCGGGGATGTGGGAGCAGTTCTTC. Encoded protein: CASSLAGMWEQFF.

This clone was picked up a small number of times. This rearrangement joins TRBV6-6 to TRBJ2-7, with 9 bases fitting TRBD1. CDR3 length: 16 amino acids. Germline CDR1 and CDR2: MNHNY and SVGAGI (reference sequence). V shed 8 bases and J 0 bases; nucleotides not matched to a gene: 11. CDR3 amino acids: CASGTGNNPSSYEQYF. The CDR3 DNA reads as TGTGCCAGCGGGACAGGGAATAATCCGAGCTCCTACGAGCAGTACTTC.

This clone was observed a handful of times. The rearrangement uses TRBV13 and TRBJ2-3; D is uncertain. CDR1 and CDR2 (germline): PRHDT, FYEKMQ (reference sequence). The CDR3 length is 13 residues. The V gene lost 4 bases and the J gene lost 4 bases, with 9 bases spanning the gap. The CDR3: CASSSFGSDTQYF. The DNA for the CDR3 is TGTGCCAGCAGCTCCTTTGGGTCAGATACGCAGTATTTT.

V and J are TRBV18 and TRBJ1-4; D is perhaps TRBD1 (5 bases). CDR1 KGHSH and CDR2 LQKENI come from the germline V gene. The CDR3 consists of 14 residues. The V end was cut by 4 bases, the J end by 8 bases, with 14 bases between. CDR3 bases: TGTGCCAGCTCACGAGCCAGGGCAGGCGAAAAACTGTTTTTT. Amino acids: CASSRARAGEKLFF. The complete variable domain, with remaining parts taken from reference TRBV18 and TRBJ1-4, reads NAGVMQNPRHLVRRRGQEARLRCSPMKGHSHVYWYRQLPEEGLKFMVYLQKENIIDESGMPKERFSAEFPKEGPSILRIQQVVRGDSAAYFCASSRARAGEKLFFGSGTQLSVL.

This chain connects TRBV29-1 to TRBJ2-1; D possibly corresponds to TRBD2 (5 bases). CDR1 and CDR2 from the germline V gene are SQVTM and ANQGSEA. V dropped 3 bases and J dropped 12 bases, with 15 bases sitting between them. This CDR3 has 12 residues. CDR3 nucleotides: TGCAGCGTTGACCCCTTAGGGAGTGGGCAGTTCTTC. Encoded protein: CSVDPLGSGQFF.

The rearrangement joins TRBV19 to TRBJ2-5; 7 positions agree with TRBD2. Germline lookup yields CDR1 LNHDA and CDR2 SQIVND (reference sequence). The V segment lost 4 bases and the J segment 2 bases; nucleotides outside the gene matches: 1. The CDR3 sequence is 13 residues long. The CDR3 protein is CASSRDYQETQYF. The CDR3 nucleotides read TGTGCCAGTAGTAGGGACTATCAAGAGACCCAGTACTTC.

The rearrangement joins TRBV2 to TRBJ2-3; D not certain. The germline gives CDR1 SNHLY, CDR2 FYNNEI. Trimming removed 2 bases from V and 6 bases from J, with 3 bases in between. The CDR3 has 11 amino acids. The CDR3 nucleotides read TGTGCCAGCAGTGAACCCGATACGCAGTATTTT. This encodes CASSEPDTQYF.

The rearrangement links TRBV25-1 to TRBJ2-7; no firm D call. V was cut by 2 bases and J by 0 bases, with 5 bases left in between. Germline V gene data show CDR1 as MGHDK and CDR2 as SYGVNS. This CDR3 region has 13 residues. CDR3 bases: TGTGCCAGCAGTGAAAAGAACTCCTACGAGCAGTACTTC. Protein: CASSEKNSYEQYF.

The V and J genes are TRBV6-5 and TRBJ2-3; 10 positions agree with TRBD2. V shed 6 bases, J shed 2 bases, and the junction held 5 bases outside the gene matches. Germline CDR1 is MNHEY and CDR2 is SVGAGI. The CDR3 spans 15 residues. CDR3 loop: CASRLSGGATDTQYF. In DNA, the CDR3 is TGTGCCAGCAGGTTAAGCGGGGGGGCCACAGATACGCAGTATTTT.

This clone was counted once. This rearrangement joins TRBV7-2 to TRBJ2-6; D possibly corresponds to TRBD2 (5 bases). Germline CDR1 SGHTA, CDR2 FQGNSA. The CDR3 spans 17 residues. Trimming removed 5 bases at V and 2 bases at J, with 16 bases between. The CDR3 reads CASSVSLRRAGANVLTF. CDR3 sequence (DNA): TGTGCCAGCAGCGTCTCGTTGAGGCGGGCTGGGGCCAACGTCCTGACTTTC.